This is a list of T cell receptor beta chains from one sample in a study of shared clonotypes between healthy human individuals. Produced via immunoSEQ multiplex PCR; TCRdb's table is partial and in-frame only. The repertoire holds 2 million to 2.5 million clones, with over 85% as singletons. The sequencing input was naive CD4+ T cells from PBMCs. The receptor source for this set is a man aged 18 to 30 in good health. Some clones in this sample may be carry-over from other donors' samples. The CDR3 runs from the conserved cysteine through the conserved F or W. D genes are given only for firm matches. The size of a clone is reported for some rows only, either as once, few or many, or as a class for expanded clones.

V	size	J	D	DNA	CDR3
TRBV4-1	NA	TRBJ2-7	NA	TGCGCCAGCAGCCAAGATCTTGTCGGAGAGCAGTACTTC	CASSQDLVGEQYF
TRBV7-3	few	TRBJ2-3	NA	TGTGCCAGCAGTCTAGGACATTCCACAGATACGCAGTATTTT	CASSLGHSTDTQYF
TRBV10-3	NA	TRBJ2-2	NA	TGTGCCATCAGAGGTATTGTACGCGCCGGGGAGCTGTTTTTT	CAIRGIVRAGELFF
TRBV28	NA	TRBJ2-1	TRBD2	TGTGCCAGCAGTTTCTGGCTAGCGGGACGACGGGGTGAGCAGTTCTTC	CASSFWLAGRRGEQFF
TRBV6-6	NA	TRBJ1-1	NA	TGTGCCAGCAGTTACCCACAGGGTCTGGGCACTGAAGCTTTCTTT	CASSYPQGLGTEAFF
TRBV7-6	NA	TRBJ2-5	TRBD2	TGTGCCAGCAGCCCCGGGCTAGCGGGGCAAGAGACCCAGTACTTC	CASSPGLAGQETQYF
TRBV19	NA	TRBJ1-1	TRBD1	TGTGCCAGTAGTATAAGAGGGGACAGATCCTACACTGAAGCTTTCTTT	CASSIRGDRSYTEAFF
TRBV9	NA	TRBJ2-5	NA	TGTGCCAGCAGCGTAGGCGGACGGACGCACCAAGAGACCCAGTACTTC	CASSVGGRTHQETQYF
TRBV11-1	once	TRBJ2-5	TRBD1	TGTGCCAGCAGCTTGGGTTCTGGCAGGGGGCGCGGAGAGACCCAGTACTTC	CASSLGSGRGRGETQYF
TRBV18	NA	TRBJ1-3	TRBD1	TGTGCCAGCTCACCTCGGGGACAGGGAGTTAACGAAAACACCATATATTTT	CASSPRGQGVNENTIYF
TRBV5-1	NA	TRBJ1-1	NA	TGCGCCAGCAGCCCGCATGCTACCGGGCCGGGGACTGAAGCTTTCTTT	CASSPHATGPGTEAFF
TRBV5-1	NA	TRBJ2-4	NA	TGCGCCAGCAGCTTGGACCGTTTAGCCAAAAACATTCAGTACTTC	CASSLDRLAKNIQYF
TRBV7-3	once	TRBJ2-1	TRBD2	TGTGCCAGCAGCTTGGTTAGCGGGAGCTCCTACAATGAGCAGTTCTTC	CASSLVSGSSYNEQFF
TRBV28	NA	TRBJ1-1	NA	TGTGCCAGCAGTTTGGCCTCCCGTGAAGCTTTCTTT	CASSLASREAFF
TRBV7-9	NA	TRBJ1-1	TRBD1	TGTGCCAGCAGCCAGGACAGGGTGACGGGTGAAGCTTTCTTT	CASSQDRVTGEAFF
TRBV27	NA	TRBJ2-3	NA	TGTGCCAGCGCACGGACTTGGACGGGTACCACAGATACGCAGTATTTT	CASARTWTGTTDTQYF
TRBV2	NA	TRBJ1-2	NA	TGTGCCAGCACCGGTCGCTATGGCTACACCTTC	CASTGRYGYTF
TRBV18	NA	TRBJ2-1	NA	TGTGCCAGCTCACCACTTTCCAGCAACAATGAGCAGTTCTTC	CASSPLSSNNEQFF
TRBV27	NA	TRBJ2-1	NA	TGTGCCAGCAGTCCGGGACATCAATACAATGAGCAGTTCTTC	CASSPGHQYNEQFF
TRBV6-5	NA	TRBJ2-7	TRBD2	TGTGCCAGCAGTTATCGGACTAGCGGGAGTTACGAGCAGTACTTC	CASSYRTSGSYEQYF
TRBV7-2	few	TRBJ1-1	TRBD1	TGTGCCAACCTCATACCAGGGGGCAGGGGTGTGAACACTGAAGCTTTCTTT	CANLIPGGRGVNTEAFF
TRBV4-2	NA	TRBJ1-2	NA	TGTGCCAGCAGCCAAGCAGTGATTAACTATGGCTACACCTTC	CASSQAVINYGYTF
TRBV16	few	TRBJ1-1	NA	TGTGCCAGCAGCCAACCCGGGGAGAGAAACACTGAAGCTTTCTTT	CASSQPGERNTEAFF
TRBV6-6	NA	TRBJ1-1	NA	TGTGCCAGCAGCCGACGACGAGAAGCTTTCTTT	CASSRRREAFF
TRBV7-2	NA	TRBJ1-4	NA	TGTGCCAGCAGCTTGGGAGGCTTTTTAACTAATGAAAAACTGTTTTTT	CASSLGGFLTNEKLFF
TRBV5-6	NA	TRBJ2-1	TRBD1	TGTGCCAGCAGCTTGGCGGGGACAGCCTTCCAGGGCAATGAGCAGTTCTTC	CASSLAGTAFQGNEQFF
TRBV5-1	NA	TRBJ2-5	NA	TGCGCCAGCAGCTTGGGGCTAGAGACCCAGTACTTC	CASSLGLETQYF
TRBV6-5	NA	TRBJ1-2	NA	TGTGCCAGCAGTTATTCCGGGGTCTATGGCTACACCTTC	CASSYSGVYGYTF
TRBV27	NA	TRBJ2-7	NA	TGTGCCAGCAGTTTGTCGACTGTCTCTAACTACGAGCAGTACTTC	CASSLSTVSNYEQYF
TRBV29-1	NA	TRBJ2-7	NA	TGCAGCGTGGCGGGACAGTACTCCTACGAGCAGTACTTC	CSVAGQYSYEQYF
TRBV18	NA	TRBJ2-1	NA	TGTGCCAGCTCACCCTGGACTGAGGACAATGAGCAGTTCTTC	CASSPWTEDNEQFF
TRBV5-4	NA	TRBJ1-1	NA	TGTGCCAGCAGCCCCGCCGGGACCAAAGCTTTCTTT	CASSPAGTKAFF
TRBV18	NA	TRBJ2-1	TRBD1	TGTGCCAGCTCCCCCCGGACAGGGGGTGCCACCTCCTACAATGAGCAGTTCTTC	CASSPRTGGATSYNEQFF
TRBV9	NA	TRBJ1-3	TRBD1	TGTGCCAGCAGCGCCTCACCGACAGGGGGTGGAAACACCATATATTTT	CASSASPTGGGNTIYF
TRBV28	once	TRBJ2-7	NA	TGTGCCAGCAGTTCCGGGACGGGGGCCTACGAGCAGTACTTC	CASSSGTGAYEQYF
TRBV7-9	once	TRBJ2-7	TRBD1	TGTGCCAGCAGCCCGACAGGGGGATCCTACGAGCAGTACTTC	CASSPTGGSYEQYF
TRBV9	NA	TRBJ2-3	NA	TGTGCCAGCAGCTCAATACCAATGGCGGGCACAGATACGCAGTATTTT	CASSSIPMAGTDTQYF
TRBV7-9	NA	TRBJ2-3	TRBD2	TGTGCCAGCGGGATAGCGGGAGATACGCAGTATTTT	CASGIAGDTQYF
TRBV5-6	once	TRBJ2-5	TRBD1	TGTGCCAGCAGCTGGGGACAGGGGGCTCAGACCCAGTACTTC	CASSWGQGAQTQYF
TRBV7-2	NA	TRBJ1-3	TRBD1	TGTGCCAGCAGCTTAACAGGGGCGATTTCTGGAAACACCATATATTTT	CASSLTGAISGNTIYF
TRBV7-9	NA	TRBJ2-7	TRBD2	TGTGCCAGCAGCCCGCGACTAGCGGGAGCGGGCGAGCAGTACTTC	CASSPRLAGAGEQYF
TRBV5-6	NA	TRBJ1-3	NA	TGTGCCAGCAGCTTTTTCCAAGGGGGAACTGGAAACACCATATATTTT	CASSFFQGGTGNTIYF
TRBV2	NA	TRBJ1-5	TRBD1	TGTGCCAGCAGTGCAGGGGGCCTGGGCAATCAGCCCCAGCATTTT	CASSAGGLGNQPQHF
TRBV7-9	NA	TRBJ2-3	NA	TGTGCCAGCGGGAGGACCAGCACAGATACGCAGTATTTT	CASGRTSTDTQYF
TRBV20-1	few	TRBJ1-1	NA	TGCAGTGCTAGCTCGGACACTGAAGCTTTCTTT	CSASSDTEAFF
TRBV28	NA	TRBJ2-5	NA	TGTGCCAGCAGTTTAGGGGGGAGTGGGGAGACCCAGTACTTC	CASSLGGSGETQYF
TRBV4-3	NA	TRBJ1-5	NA	TGCGCCAGCAGCCAAGGTAGGGGGGGACAGCCCCAGCATTTT	CASSQGRGGQPQHF
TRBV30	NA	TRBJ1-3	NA	TGTGCCCACAGGGTGTTCGGCTTCTCTGGAAACACCGTATATTTT	CAHRVFGFSGNTVYF
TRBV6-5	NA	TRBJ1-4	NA	TGTGCCAGCAGATCCCGAGGTGAAAAACTGTTTTTT	CASRSRGEKLFF
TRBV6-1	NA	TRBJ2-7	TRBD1	TGTGCCAGCGGGGACAGTGGACCCTACGAGCAGTACTTC	CASGDSGPYEQYF